Listed below are T cell receptor beta chains from one sample, sequenced in a study of blood T cells in healthy people across ages. TCRdb re-derived calls from the 5' RACE reads in MiXCR, one entry per CDR3 protein. This repertoire shows some 780,000 distinct CDR3 sequences, approximately 60% found once; its top ten account for roughly 24%. Specimen: blood. These receptor sequences come from a man aged 35 to 55 in good health. Each CDR3 is given with its conserved first and last residue. The D gene is left open where the match is weak. Clone size, where shown, is once, few, many, or a class for clones that have expanded.

J,V,D,length,size,CDR3,DNA
TRBJ2-4,TRBV7-2,TRBD2,15,-,CASSWGEGRKNIQYF,TGTGCCAGCAGCTGGGGGGAGGGCCGCAAAAACATTCAGTACTTC
TRBJ1-5,TRBV21-1,-,19,few,CASSIYINNPSRNNQPQHF,TGTGCCAGCAGCATATACATCAACAACCCCTCTCGTAACAATCAGCCCCAGCATTTT
TRBJ1-1,TRBV6-4,-,11,-,CASSDRGQAFF,TGTGCCAGCAGTGACAGGGGTCAAGCTTTCTTT
TRBJ2-5,TRBV3-1,-,14,-,CASSQGPLIGTQYF,TGTGCCAGCAGCCAGGGACCGCTGATAGGGACCCAGTACTTC
TRBJ2-1,TRBV11-1,TRBD1,16,-,CASSTPAGTGYNEQFF,TGTGCCAGCAGCACCCCCGCCGGGACAGGCTACAATGAGCAGTTCTTC
TRBJ1-2,TRBV28,-,12,-,CASLQEGYGYTF,TGTGCCAGCCTACAGGAAGGTTATGGCTACACCTTC
TRBJ2-5,TRBV20-1,-,11,-,CSARDVEAQYF,TGCAGTGCTAGAGACGTCGAGGCCCAGTACTTC
TRBJ2-1,TRBV29-1,TRBD2,17,-,CSVLKTSGHNSYNEQFF,TGCAGCGTTCTGAAGACTAGCGGTCACAACTCCTACAATGAGCAGTTCTTC
TRBJ1-5,TRBV3-1,-,15,-,CASSQEGLGRQPQHF,TGTGCCAGCAGCCAAGAAGGTCTTGGTCGTCAGCCCCAGCATTTT
TRBJ2-1,TRBV25-1,TRBD1,11,-,CASSGQGEQFF,TGTGCCAGCAGTGGACAGGGTGAGCAGTTCTTC
TRBJ2-1,TRBV7-9,TRBD1,16,-,CASSPRDRGPYTEQFF,TGTGCCAGCAGCCCCCGGGACAGGGGTCCCTACACCGAGCAGTTCTTC
TRBJ1-5,TRBV27,TRBD1,13,few,CASSSRGRQPQHF,TGTGCCAGCAGTAGCAGGGGGCGCCAGCCCCAGCATTTT
TRBJ2-5,TRBV12-3/TRBV12-4,-,14,-,CASSLAEGQETQYF,TGTGCCAGCAGTTTAGCGGAAGGACAAGAGACCCAGTACTTC
TRBJ2-1,TRBV25-1,TRBD2,15,few,CASSALAGVVNEQFF,TGTGCCAGCAGTGCACTAGCGGGAGTGGTAAATGAGCAGTTCTTC
TRBJ2-1,TRBV5-1,TRBD2,17,few,CASSISGTSGGYNEQFF,TGCGCCAGCAGCATCTCCGGGACTAGCGGGGGATACAATGAGCAGTTCTTC
TRBJ2-5,TRBV7-9,-,12,-,CALTEGRTEQYF,TGTGCCTTAACCGAAGGGCGTACGGAGCAGTACTTC
TRBJ1-2,TRBV20-1,TRBD1,14,-,CSASRRTGGDGYTF,TGCAGTGCTAGCCGCAGAACAGGGGGAGATGGCTACACCTTC